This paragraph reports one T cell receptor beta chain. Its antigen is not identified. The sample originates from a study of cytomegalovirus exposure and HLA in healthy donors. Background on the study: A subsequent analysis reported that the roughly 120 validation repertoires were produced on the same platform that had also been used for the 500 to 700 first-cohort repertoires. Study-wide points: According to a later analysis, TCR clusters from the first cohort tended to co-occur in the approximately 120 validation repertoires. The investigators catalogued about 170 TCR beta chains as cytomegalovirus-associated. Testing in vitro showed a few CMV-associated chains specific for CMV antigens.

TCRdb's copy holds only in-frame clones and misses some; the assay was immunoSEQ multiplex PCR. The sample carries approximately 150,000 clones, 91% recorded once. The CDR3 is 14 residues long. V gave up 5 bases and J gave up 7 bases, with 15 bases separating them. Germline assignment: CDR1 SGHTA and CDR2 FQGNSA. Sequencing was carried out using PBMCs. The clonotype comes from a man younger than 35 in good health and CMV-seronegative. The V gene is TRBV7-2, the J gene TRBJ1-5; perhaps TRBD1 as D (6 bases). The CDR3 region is CASSPTRGGQPQHF. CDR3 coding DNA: TGTGCCAGCAGCCCCACCCGCGGGGGCCAGCCCCAGCATTTT.